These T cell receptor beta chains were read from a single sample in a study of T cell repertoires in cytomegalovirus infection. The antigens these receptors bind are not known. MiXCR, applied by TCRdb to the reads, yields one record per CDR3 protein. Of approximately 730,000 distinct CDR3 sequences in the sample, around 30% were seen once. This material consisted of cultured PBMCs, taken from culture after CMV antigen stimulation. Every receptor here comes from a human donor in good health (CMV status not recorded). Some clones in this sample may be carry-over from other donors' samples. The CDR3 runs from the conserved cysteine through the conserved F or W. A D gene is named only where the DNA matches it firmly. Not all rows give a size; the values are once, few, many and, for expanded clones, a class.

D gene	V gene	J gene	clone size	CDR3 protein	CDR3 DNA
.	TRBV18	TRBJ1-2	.	CASSFILGTNNYGYTF	TGTGCCAGCTCATTTATTCTGGGGACAAACAACTATGGCTACACCTTC
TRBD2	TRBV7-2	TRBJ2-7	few	CASSSSGTSYEQYF	TGTGCCAGCAGCTCATCCGGGACTAGTTACGAGCAGTACTTC
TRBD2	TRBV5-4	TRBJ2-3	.	CASSPTSGRDSDTQYF	TGTGCCAGCAGCCCGACTAGCGGGAGAGATTCAGATACGCAGTATTTT
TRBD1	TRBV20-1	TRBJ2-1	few	CSATGTGRNEQFF	TGCAGTGCTACCGGGACAGGGAGGAATGAGCAGTTCTTC
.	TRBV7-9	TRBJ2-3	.	CASSLESTQYF	TGTGCCAGCAGCTTAGAATCGACGCAGTATTTT
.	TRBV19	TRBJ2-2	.	CASSPLASNTGELFF	TGTGCCAGTAGTCCTCTAGCGTCGAACACCGGGGAGCTGTTTTTT
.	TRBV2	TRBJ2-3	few	CASSESPSTDTQYF	TGTGCCAGCAGTGAATCTCCGAGCACAGATACGCAGTATTTT
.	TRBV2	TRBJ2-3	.	CASNPNTEHSTDTQYF	TGTGCCAGCAACCCCAACACTGAACATAGCACAGATACGCAGTATTTT
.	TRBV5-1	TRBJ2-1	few	CASSLAGDGISDEQFF	TGCGCCAGCAGCTTGGCGGGTGACGGAATTTCGGATGAGCAGTTCTTC
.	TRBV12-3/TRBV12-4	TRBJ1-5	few	CASSLFLQPQHF	TGTGCCAGCAGTTTGTTTTTGCAGCCCCAGCATTTT
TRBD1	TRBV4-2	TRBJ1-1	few	CASSQVERGRGNTEAFF	TGTGCCAGCAGCCAGGTTGAAAGGGGGCGGGGGAACACTGAAGCTTTCTTT
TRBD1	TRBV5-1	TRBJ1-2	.	CASSFEGGQPYGYTF	TGCGCCAGCAGCTTCGAGGGGGGACAGCCCTATGGCTACACCTTC
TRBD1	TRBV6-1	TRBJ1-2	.	CASSPRDRGLSGYTF	TGTGCCAGCAGTCCCCGGGACAGGGGGCTGAGTGGCTACACCTTC
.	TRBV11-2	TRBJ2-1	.	CASSPDRVVGEQFF	TGTGCCAGCAGCCCGGATAGGGTAGTTGGCGAGCAGTTCTTC
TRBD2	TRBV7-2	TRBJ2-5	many	CASSYGLAASMLVQETQYF	TGTGCCAGCAGCTACGGACTAGCGGCGTCAATGCTGGTACAAGAGACCCAGTACTTC
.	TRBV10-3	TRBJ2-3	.	CAIKTPSTDTQYF	TGTGCCATCAAGACCCCTAGCACAGATACGCAGTATTTT
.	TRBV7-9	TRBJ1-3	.	CASSPPSSPVVDGNTIYF	TGTGCCAGCAGCCCACCCTCTTCCCCCGTCGTAGACGGAAACACCATATATTTT
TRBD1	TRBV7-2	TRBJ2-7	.	CASSFPGTGGHEQYF	TGTGCCAGCAGCTTCCCCGGGACAGGGGGCCACGAGCAGTACTTC
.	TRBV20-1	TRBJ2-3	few	CSAGGHTDTQYF	TGCAGTGCTGGGGGACACACAGATACGCAGTATTTT
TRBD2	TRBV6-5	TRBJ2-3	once	CASSFGTSDRYTDTQYF	TGTGCCAGCAGTTTTGGAACTAGCGACCGATACACAGATACGCAGTATTTT
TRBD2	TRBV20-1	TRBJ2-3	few	CSAQGLAGGPPTDTQYF	TGCAGTGCTCAGGGACTAGCGGGGGGGCCGCCCACAGATACGCAGTATTTT
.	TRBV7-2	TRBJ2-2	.	CASSLIRESTGELFF	TGTGCCAGCAGCTTAATCAGGGAGAGCACCGGGGAGCTGTTTTTT
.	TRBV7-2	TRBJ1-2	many	CASSGTVRVGYGYTF	TGTGCCAGCAGCGGTACGGTTCGGGTGGGCTATGGCTACACCTTC
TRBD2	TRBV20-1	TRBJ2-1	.	CSAHRQGTSGNNEQFF	TGCAGTGCTCACCGGCAGGGGACTAGCGGGAACAATGAGCAGTTCTTC
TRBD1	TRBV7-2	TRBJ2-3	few	CASSALRDRVDYF	TGTGCCAGCAGCGCCCTGCGGGACAGGGTAGACTATTTT
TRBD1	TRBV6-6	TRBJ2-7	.	CASSPTGGGEQYF	TGTGCCAGCAGCCCGACAGGGGGCGGCGAGCAGTACTTC
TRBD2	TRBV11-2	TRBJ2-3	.	CASSLAVGLTQYF	TGTGCCAGCAGCTTGGCAGTGGGACTAACGCAGTATTTT
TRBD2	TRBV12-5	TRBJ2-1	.	CASGGETSGSVDEQFF	TGTGCTAGTGGAGGGGAGACTAGCGGGAGTGTTGATGAGCAGTTCTTC
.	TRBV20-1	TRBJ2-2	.	CSAIRGGAGTGELFF	TGCAGTGCCATCCGTGGGGGGGCGGGCACCGGGGAGCTGTTTTTT
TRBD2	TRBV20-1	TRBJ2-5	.	CSASRGSGRDQETQYF	TGCAGTGCTAGCCGAGGGAGCGGGAGGGATCAAGAGACCCAGTACTTC
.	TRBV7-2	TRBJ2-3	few	CASSLLRGDTQYF	TGTGCCAGCAGCTTACTTAGGGGAGATACGCAGTATTTT
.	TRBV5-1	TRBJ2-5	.	CASSSQLTQETQYF	TGCGCCAGCAGCTCACAGTTGACTCAAGAGACCCAGTACTTC
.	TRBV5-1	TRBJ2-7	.	CASSLNSQNYEQYF	TGCGCCAGCAGCTTGAACTCGCAAAACTACGAGCAGTACTTC
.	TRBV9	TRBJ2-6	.	CASSGETPSSGANVLTF	TGTGCCAGCAGCGGGGAGACCCCTAGCTCTGGGGCCAACGTCCTGACTTTC
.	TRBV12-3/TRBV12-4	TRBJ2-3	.	CASTMVPGTQYF	TGTGCCAGCACTATGGTCCCTGGAACGCAGTATTTT
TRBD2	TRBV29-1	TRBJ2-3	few	CSVSSSKRGPGDTQYF	TGCAGCGTTTCTTCCTCAAAGCGGGGCCCAGGAGATACGCAGTATTTT
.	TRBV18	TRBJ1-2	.	CASSPPGVYGYTF	TGTGCCAGCTCACCACCGGGGGTTTATGGCTACACCTTC
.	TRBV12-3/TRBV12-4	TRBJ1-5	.	CASSLNPDQPQHF	TGTGCCAGCAGTTTAAATCCCGATCAGCCCCAGCATTTT
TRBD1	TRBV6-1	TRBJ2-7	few	CASTGTGGTEQYF	TGTGCCAGCACCGGGACAGGGGGTACGGAGCAGTACTTC
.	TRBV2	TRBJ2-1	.	CARGGSSYNEQFF	TGTGCCAGGGGGGGCAGCTCCTACAATGAGCAGTTCTTC
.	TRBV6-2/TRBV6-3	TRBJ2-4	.	CASTDWRWGSLAKNIQYF	TGTGCCAGCACGGATTGGCGGTGGGGCAGTTTAGCCAAAAACATTCAGTACTTC
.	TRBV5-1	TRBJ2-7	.	CASRLSMGGVEQYF	TGCGCCAGCCGACTCTCGATGGGGGGAGTCGAGCAGTACTTC
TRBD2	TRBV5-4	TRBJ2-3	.	CASSLVSASGSADTQYF	TGTGCCAGCAGCTTGGTGTCGGCTAGCGGGAGCGCAGATACGCAGTATTTT
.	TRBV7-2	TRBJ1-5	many	CASSLVGGNQPQHF	TGTGCCAGCAGCTTAGTGGGTGGCAATCAGCCCCAGCATTTT
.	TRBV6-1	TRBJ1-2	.	CASSEGAGYYGYTF	TGTGCCAGCAGTGAAGGGGCAGGGTACTATGGCTACACCTTC
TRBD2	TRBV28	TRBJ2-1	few	CASSPTSGYYNEQFF	TGTGCCAGCAGTCCGACTAGCGGGTACTACAATGAGCAGTTCTTC
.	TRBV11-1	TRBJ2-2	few	CASSRGRARNTGELFF	TGTGCCAGCAGCAGGGGACGGGCAAGGAACACCGGGGAGCTGTTTTTT
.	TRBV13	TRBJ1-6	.	CASSLWGGLGDNSPLHF	TGTGCCAGCAGCCTTTGGGGAGGACTGGGAGATAATTCACCCCTCCACTTT
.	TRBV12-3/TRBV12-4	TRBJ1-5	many	CASSFLGGDNQPQHF	TGTGCCAGCAGTTTCCTCGGGGGGGACAATCAGCCCCAGCATTTT
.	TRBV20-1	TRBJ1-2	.	CSALRFVGGEAGYTF	TGCAGTGCCCTACGCTTTGTCGGGGGTGAAGCTGGCTACACCTTC
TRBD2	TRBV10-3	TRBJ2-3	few	CATERGGVTDTQYF	TGTGCCACCGAGCGGGGGGGGGTCACAGATACGCAGTATTTT
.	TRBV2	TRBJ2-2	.	CAAEDRSNTGELFF	TGTGCCGCGGAGGACAGATCGAACACCGGGGAGCTGTTTTTT
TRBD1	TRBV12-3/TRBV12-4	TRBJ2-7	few	CASSAHRQGEDYEQYF	TGTGCCAGCAGCGCACACCGACAGGGAGAAGACTACGAGCAGTACTTC
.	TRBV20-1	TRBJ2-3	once	CSANLGPDTQYF	TGCAGTGCTAATCTAGGGCCAGATACGCAGTATTTT